The 6 T cell receptor beta chains listed next were all sequenced from one sample in a study of low-dose radiotherapy and immunotherapy resistance in tumors (dated by TCRdb to between 2021 and 2022). To make first-strand cDNA, Superscript III was used along with a set of TRAV- and TRBV-specific primers so that both the TCRalpha and TCRbeta chains were covered. TCRs were amplified with Phusion for 20 PCR cycles, with a constant-region primer paired with the adapter attached to the V primers. TCRdb reprocessing: public reads trimmed at Q25 with fastp, clones called with MiXCR, in-frame beta chains kept. Entries that share a CDR3 protein sequence are merged under the most common genes and DNA. The sample table holds roughly 18,000 distinct CDR3 sequences, of which over 65% were seen once. Jointly, the top ten make up over 10% of the sample. Receptors originate from a human donor with advanced metastatic prostate, ovarian, gallbladder or colorectal cancer (not recorded which). This table probably holds off-target reads from a library built for another chain.

This clonotype was picked up one time. This sequence joins TRBV13 and TRBJ2-3, with D possibly being TRBD2 (6 bases). The V and J ends lost 6 bases and 4 bases respectively, with 17 bases between them. The CDR3 spans 15 residues. The germline CDR1 and CDR2 sequences are PRHDT and FYEKMQ (reference sequence). CDR3 loop: CASSVGGIRADTQYF. CDR3 in DNA: TGTGCCAGCAGTGTCGGGGGAATACGGGCAGATACGCAGTATTTT.

The rearrangement joins TRBV5-4 to TRBJ1-2; tentatively, D is TRBD1 (6 bases). The CDR3 consists of 15 residues. From germline, CDR1 is SGHNT and CDR2 YYREEE (reference sequence). V was cut by 1 base and J by 3 bases, with 13 bases left in between. CDR3 protein: CASSLPRGPYYGYTF. CDR3 coding DNA: TGTGCCAGCAGCTTGCCCAGGGGACCCTACTATGGCTACACCTTC.

The chain couples TRBV28 to TRBJ1-1; a possible D gene is TRBD1 (5 bases). Between the trimmed V and J ends, which lost 6 bases and 5 bases, there was a span of 16 bases. This CDR3 comprises 14 residues. The V gene's germline CDR1 is MDHEN and CDR2 SYDVKM. The CDR3 DNA sequence: TGTGCCAGCAGCAATAACGCAGGGCAGACTGAAGCTTTCTTT. As protein: CASSNNAGQTEAFF.

The chain links TRBV7-9 to TRBJ2-1; D not resolved. The V gene lost 3 bases and the J gene lost 10 bases, with 13 bases spanning the gap. The CDR3 has 13 residues. Germline lookup yields CDR1 SEHNR and CDR2 FQNEAQ (reference sequence). The CDR3, as DNA: TGTGCCAGCAGCTTCGACCGAGGCCCAGAGCAGTTCTTC. Amino acids: CASSFDRGPEQFF.

The rearrangement joins TRBV6-1 to TRBJ2-7; D tentatively reads TRBD1 or TRBD2 (5 bases each). Germline V gene lookup returns CDR1 MNHNS and CDR2 SASEGT. The CDR3 runs to 15 residues. The V and J ends lost 5 bases and 1 base respectively, with 15 bases between them. The CDR3 is CASSYTRDGSYEQYF. The CDR3 region has the DNA TGTGCCAGCAGTTACACTCGGGACGGTTCCTACGAGCAGTACTTC.

The V and J genes are TRBV7-2 and TRBJ2-7; D gene ambiguous. Looked up from germline, CDR1 is SGHTA and CDR2 is FQGNSA. This CDR3 is 16 amino acids long. V shed 5 bases and J shed 3 bases, with 20 bases lying between them. CDR3 coding DNA: TGTGCCAGCAGCCTGGGCGGACGGAGAGCAAACTACGAGCAGTACTTC. It codes for CASSLGGRRANYEQYF.